This T cell receptor (beta chain) is drawn from a study of blood T cell repertoires in COVID-19 (dated by TCRdb to about 2020). The study in broad terms: Samples covering the acute and convalescent phases of COVID-19 were provided by collaborators in the United States, Italy and Spain. The prospective study material was composed of cDNA or gDNA derived from T cells, B-cell-depleted T cells, or PBMCs. Deeply sampled blood TCRbeta repertoires from subjects exposed to, actively infected with, or recovered from COVID-19 were included in the dataset. The repertoires were made available in a free public database intended to serve as a resource for research on the immune response to SARS-CoV-2. Samples came from the ongoing ImmuneRACE study (first 160 participants) plus 1,254 subjects from 6 global collaborators. The sample metadata nearly always contained a de-identified subject ID, COVID-19 status, age in years and sex. Where available, HLA class I and class II types were taken from metadata supplied by the sample provider and were not determined by assay-based typing.

TCRbeta CDR3 regions were amplified from genomic DNA by means of the immunoSEQ Assay, a bias-controlled multiplex PCR. In the paper's pipeline: The number of nucleated cells in each sample was estimated from the amplification of reference gene primers within the assay. To quantify the absolute abundance of each unique TCRbeta CDR3 rearrangement, sequence reads were collapsed and filtered. For each sample, productive Simpson clonality was calculated as the square root of Simpson's diversity index over productive rearrangements. The table was pulled from immuneACCESS by TCRdb, which kept in-frame rearrangements only. Such tables lose some clones; where checked, under half of the loss comes from unresolved V genes, and the rest has no known cause. The V and J calls and clone size come from that table; D and trimming were worked out from the DNA. The sample contains a few hundred thousand clones, around 92% of them found a single time. The ten largest clonotypes hold around 3% of the sample.

One collaborating source in Seattle enrolled patients during active infection and followed them longitudinally through the course of disease. Whole blood was collected in K2EDTA tubes by collaborating institutions according to the institutions' own protocols. For TCRbeta analysis, collaborators shipped samples as frozen whole blood, isolated PBMCs, or DNA extracted from either of those sample types. From a lookup of the germline V gene (reference sequence), CDR1 and CDR2 are LGHDT and YNNKEL. The CDR3 holds 16 amino acids from the cysteine to the phenylalanine. Only the CDR3 part of the read is kept: 48 bases, read in frame from the first base. V lost 4 bases and J lost 5 bases; the stretch between them is 20 bases long. As to this clone: Its specific antigen is unknown. No base-level quality is on record; no much larger clone is a single base apart.

Broad study findings and their caveats: How much clinical and demographic metadata was included differed by source and by participant, and the metadata was provided uncurated.

The origin of this receptor is a woman aged 25 to 45 with COVID-19, enrolled during active disease. The sample taken for sequencing was peripheral blood. The chain employs TRBV3-1 (or the pseudogene TRBV3-2) and TRBJ1-2; TRBD1 could be the D gene, as 5 bases match. In nucleotide form, the sequence is TGTGCCAGCAGCCCCCTAGGGGCAAGGAGTGGATATGGCTACACCTTC. Its protein product is CASSPLGARSGYGYTF.